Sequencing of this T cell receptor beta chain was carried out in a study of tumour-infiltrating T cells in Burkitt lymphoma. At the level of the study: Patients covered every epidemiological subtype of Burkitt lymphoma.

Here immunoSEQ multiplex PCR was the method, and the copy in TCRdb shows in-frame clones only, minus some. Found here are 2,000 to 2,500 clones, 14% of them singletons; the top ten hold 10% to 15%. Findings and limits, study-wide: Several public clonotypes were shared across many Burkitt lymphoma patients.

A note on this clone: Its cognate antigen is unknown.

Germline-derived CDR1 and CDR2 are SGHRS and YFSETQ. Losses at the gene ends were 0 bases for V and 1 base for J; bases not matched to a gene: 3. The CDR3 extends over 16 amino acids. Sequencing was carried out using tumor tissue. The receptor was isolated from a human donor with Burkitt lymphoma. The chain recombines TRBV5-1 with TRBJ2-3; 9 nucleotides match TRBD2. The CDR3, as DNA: TGCGCCAGCAGCTTGGGGATAGCGGGGGGCACAGATACGCAGTATTTT. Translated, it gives CASSLGIAGGTDTQYF.